This T cell receptor beta chain appears in the sequencing data of a study of T cells after yellow fever vaccination. Across the whole study: Fractions low in cell number were prepared with SMART-Seq v4 Ultra Low Input.

As to this clonotype: Antigen: not known.

It was through 5'RACE template switching that TCR cDNA was made, with a universal primer site and UMIs added. TCRdb reanalysed the 5' RACE reads using MiXCR and keeps one entry per CDR3 protein. Here the sample spans hundreds of thousands of distinct CDR3 sequences, approximately 15% being singletons. Study-wide results and limits: Clones that expanded after primary vaccination mostly reappeared after the booster (96% CD4, roughly 90% CD8). The study found a weaker secondary response that peaked faster, day 5 versus 15.

This CDR3 region has 16 residues. Germline CDR1 reads MNHEY; CDR2 reads SMNVEV (reference sequence). V shed 6 bases and J shed 5 bases, with 22 bases lying between them. The material sequenced was PBMCs, taken on the day of the yellow fever booster vaccination. The chain links TRBV27 to TRBJ1-1; D is unresolved. This TCR was recovered from a man younger than 45 who received the YFV17D yellow fever vaccine. CDR3 in amino acids: CASRAGKTGPKTEAFF. CDR3 bases: TGTGCCAGCAGGGCCGGGAAGACTGGCCCGAAAACTGAAGCTTTCTTT.